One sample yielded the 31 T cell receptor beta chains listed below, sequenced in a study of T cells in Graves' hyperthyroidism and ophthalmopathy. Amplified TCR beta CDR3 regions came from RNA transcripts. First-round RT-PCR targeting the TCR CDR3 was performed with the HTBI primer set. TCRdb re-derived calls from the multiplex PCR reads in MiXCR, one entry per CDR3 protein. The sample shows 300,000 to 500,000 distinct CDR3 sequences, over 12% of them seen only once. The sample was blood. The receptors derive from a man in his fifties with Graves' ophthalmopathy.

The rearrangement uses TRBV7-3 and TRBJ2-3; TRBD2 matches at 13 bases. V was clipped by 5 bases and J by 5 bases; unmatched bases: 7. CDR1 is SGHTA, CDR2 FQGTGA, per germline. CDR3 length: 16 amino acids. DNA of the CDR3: TGTGCCAGCAGCCGCGGGACTAGCGGGACCCAAGATACGCAGTATTTT. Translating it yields CASSRGTSGTQDTQYF.

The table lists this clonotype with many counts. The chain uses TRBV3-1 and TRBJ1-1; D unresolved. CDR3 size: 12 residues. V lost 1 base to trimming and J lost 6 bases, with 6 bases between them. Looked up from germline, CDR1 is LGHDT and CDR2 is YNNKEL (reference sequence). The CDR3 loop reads CASSQVDAEAFF. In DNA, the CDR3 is TGTGCCAGCAGCCAAGTTGACGCTGAAGCTTTCTTT.

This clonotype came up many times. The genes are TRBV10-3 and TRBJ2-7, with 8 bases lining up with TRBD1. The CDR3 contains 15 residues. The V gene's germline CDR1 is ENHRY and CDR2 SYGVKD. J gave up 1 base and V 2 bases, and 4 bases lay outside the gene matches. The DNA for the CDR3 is TGTGCCATCAGTGAGGAAGACAGGGGATCCTACGAGCAGTACTTC. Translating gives CAISEEDRGSYEQYF.

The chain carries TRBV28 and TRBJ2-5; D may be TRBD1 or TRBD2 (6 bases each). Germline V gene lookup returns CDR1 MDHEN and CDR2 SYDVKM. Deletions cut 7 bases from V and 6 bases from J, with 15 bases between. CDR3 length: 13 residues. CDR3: CASKEGGLKTQYF. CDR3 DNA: TGTGCCAGCAAGGAGGGGGGTCTGAAGACCCAGTACTTC.

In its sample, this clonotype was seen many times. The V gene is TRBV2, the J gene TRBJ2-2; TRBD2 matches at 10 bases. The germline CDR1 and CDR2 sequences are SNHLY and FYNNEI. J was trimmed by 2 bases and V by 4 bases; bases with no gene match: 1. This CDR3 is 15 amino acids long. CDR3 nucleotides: TGTGCCAGCAGTGGGACTAGCGGAAACACCGGGGAGCTGTTTTTT. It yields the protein CASSGTSGNTGELFF. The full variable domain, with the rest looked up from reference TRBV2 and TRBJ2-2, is EPEVTQTPSHQVTQMGQEVILRCVPISNHLYFYWYRQILGQKVEFLVSFYNNEISEKSEIFDDQFSVERPDGSNFTLKIRSTKLEDSAMYFCASSGTSGNTGELFFGEGSRLTVL.

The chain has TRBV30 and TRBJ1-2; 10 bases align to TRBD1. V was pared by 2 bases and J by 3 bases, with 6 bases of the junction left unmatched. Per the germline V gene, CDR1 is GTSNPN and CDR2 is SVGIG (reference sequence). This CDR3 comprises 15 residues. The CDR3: CAWSSGQGNYYGYTF. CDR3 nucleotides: TGTGCCTGGAGTTCGGGACAGGGGAATTACTATGGCTACACCTTC.

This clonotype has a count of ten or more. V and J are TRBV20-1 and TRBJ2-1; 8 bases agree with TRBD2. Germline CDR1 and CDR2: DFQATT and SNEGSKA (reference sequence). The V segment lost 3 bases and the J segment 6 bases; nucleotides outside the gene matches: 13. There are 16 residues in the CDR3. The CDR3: CSASPLERELLNEQFF. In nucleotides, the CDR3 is TGCAGTGCTAGTCCTCTGGAGCGGGAGTTACTCAATGAGCAGTTCTTC.

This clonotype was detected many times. The CDR3 region has the DNA TGTGCCTGGAGTGACAGGGGTGGATATGAAAAACTGTTTTTT. This sequence encodes CAWSDRGGYEKLFF. The V and J genes are TRBV30 and TRBJ1-4; 7 bases map to TRBD1. Germline CDR1 and CDR2: GTSNPN and SVGIG (reference sequence). The CDR3 loop spans 14 amino acids. J gave up 6 bases and V 1 base, and 5 bases lay outside the gene matches.

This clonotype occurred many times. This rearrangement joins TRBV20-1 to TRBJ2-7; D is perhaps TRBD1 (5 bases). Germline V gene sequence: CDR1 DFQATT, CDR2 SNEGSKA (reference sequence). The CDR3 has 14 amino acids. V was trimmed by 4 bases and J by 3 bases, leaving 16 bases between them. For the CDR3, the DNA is TGCAGTGCTACAGGGCCCCTCGCTTTCTACGAGCAGTACTTC. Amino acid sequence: CSATGPLAFYEQYF.

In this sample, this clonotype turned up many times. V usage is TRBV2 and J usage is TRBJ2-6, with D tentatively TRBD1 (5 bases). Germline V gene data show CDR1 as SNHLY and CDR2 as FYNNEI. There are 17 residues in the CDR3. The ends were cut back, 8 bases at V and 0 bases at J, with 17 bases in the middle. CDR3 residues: CASLLQGGNSGANVLTF. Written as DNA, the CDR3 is TGTGCCAGCCTACTCCAGGGTGGTAACTCTGGGGCCAACGTCCTGACTTTC. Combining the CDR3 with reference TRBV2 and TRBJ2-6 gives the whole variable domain EPEVTQTPSHQVTQMGQEVILRCVPISNHLYFYWYRQILGQKVEFLVSFYNNEISEKSEIFDDQFSVERPDGSNFTLKIRSTKLEDSAMYFCASLLQGGNSGANVLTFGAGSRLTVL.

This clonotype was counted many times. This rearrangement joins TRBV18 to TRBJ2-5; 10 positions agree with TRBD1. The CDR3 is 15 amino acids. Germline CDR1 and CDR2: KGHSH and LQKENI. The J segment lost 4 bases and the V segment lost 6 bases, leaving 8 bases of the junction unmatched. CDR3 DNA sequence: TGTGCCAGCTCCCGACAGGGGGCTGTGGGAGAGACCCAGTACTTC. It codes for CASSRQGAVGETQYF.

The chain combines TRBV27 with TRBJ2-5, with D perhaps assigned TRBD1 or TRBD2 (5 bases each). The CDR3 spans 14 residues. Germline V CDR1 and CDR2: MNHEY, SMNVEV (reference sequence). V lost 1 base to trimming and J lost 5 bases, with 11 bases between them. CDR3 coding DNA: TGTGCCAGCAGTTTATTACAGTGGGGGGAGACCCAGTACTTC. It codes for CASSLLQWGETQYF.

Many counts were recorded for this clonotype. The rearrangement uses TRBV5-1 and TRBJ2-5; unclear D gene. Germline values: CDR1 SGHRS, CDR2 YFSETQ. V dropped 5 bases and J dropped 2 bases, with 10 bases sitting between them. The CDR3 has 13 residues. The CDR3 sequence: CASRRASQETQYF. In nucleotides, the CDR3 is TGCGCCAGCAGACGGGCCAGTCAAGAGACCCAGTACTTC.

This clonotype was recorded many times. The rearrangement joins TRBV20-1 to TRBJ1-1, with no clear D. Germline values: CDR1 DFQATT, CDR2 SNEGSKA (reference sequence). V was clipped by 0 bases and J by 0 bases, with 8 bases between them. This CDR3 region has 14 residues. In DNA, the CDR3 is TGCAGTGCTAGAGAAGGCAGTATGAACACTGAAGCTTTCTTT. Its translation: CSAREGSMNTEAFF.

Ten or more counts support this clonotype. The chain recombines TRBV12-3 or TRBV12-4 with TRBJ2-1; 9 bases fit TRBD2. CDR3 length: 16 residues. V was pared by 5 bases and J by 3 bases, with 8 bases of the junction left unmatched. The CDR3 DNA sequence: TGTGCCAGCAGTCTGAGACTAGCGGAACACTACAATGAGCAGTTCTTC. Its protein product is CASSLRLAEHYNEQFF.

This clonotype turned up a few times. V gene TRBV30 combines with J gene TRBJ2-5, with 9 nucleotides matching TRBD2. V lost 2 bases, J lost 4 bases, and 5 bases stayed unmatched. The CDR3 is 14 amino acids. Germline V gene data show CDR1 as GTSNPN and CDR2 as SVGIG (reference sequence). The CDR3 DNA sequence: TGTGCCTGGAGTTCGGCGGGAGGGGGAGAGACCCAGTACTTC. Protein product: CAWSSAGGGETQYF.

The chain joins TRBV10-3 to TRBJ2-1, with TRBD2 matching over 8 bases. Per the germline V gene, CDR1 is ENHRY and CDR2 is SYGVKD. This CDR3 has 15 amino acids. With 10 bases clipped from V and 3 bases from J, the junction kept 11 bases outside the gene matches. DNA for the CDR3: TGTGCCACAGAGGATAGCGGGATAGGCTACAATGAGCAGTTCTTC. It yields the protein CATEDSGIGYNEQFF.

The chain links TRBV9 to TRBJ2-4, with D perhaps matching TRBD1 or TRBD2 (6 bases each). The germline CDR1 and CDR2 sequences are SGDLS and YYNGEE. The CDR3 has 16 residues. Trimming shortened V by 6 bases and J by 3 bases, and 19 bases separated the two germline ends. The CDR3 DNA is TGTGCCAGCACCCCGGGACCGGGGGCTGGCAAAAACATTCAGTACTTC. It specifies CASTPGPGAGKNIQYF.

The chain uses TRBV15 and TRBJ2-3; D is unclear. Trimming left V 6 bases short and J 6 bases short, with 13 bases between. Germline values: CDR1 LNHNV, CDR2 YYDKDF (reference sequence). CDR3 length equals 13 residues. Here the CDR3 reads CATSKLYRDTQYF. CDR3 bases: TGTGCCACCAGTAAACTTTATAGGGATACGCAGTATTTT.

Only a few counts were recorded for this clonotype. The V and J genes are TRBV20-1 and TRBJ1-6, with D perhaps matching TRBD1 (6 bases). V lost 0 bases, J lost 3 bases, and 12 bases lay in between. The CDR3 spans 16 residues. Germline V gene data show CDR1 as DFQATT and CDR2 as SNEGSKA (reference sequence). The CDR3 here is CSARDKGGGYNSPLHF. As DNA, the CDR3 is TGCAGTGCTAGAGATAAGGGGGGCGGCTATAATTCACCCCTCCACTTT.

The CDR3 protein is CASSLFVQDRGISNQPQHF. CDR3 coding DNA: TGTGCCAGCAGCTTATTCGTCCAGGACAGGGGCATAAGCAATCAGCCCCAGCATTTT. V usage is TRBV7-3 and J usage is TRBJ1-5; 9 positions match TRBD1. Germline loops: CDR1 SGHTA, CDR2 FQGTGA. With 2 bases clipped from V and 1 base from J, the junction kept 12 bases outside the gene matches. The CDR3 spans 19 residues.

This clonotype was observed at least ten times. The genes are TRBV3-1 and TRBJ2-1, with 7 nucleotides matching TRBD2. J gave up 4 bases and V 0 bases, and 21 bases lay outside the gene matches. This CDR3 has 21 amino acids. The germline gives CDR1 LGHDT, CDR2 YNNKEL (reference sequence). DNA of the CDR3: TGTGCCAGCAGCCAAGAACGGGCCTCATCTGGGGGGGTCAGAGGGTACAATGAGCAGTTCTTC. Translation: CASSQERASSGGVRGYNEQFF.

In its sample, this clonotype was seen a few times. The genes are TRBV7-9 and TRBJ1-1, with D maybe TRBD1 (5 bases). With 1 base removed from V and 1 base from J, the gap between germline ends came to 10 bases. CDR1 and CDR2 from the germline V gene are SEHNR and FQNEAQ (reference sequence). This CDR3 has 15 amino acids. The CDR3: CASSLVGGENTEAFF. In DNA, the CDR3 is TGTGCCAGCAGCTTAGTTGGGGGGGAGAACACTGAAGCTTTCTTT. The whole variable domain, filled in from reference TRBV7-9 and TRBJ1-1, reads DTGVSQNPRHKITKRGQNVTFRCDPISEHNRLYWYRQTLGQGPEFLTYFQNEAQLEKSRLLSDRFSAERPKGSFSTLEIQRTEQGDSAMYLCASSLVGGENTEAFFGQGTRLTVV.

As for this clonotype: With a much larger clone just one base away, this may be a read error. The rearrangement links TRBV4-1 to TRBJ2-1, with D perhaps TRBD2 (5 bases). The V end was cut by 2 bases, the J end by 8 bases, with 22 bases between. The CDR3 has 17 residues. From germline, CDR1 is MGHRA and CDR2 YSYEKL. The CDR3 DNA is TGCGCCAGCAGCCAATTCCCAACGGGCCTCGGAGGTGATGAGCAGTTCTTC. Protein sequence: CASSQFPTGLGGDEQFF.

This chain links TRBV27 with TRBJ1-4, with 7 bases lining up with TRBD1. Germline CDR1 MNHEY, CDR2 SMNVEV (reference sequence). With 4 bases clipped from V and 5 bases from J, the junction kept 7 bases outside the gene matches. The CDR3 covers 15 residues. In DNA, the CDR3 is TGTGCCAGCAGTTCAACGGGACAGATAAATGAAAAACTGTTTTTT. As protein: CASSSTGQINEKLFF.

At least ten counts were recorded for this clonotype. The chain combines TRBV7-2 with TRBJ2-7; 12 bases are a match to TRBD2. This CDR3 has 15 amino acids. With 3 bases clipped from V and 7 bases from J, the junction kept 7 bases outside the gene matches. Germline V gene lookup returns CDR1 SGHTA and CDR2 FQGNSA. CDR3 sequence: CASSLAGTSGLEQYF. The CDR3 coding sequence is TGTGCCAGCAGCTTGGCCGGGACTAGCGGGTTGGAGCAGTACTTC.

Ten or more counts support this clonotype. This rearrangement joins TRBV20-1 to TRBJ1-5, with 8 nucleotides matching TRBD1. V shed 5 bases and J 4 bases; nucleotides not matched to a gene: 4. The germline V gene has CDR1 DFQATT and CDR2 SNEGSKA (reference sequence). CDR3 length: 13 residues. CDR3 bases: TGCAGTGCTCCCGGACAGGGAAATCAGCCCCAGCATTTT. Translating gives CSAPGQGNQPQHF.

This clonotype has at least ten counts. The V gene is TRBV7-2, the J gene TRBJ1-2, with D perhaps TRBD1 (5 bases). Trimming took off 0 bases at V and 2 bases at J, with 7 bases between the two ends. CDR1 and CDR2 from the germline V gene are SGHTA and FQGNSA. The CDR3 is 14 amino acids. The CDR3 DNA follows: TGTGCCAGCAGCTTAGCTACAGGCAACTATGGCTACACCTTC. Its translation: CASSLATGNYGYTF.

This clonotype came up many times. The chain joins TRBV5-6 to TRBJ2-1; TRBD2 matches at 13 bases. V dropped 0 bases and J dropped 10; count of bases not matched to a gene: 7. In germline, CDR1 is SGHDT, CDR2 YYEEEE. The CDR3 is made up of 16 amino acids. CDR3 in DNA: TGTGCCAGCAGCTTGGAGCGGGGACTAGCGGGAAACGAGCAGTTCTTC. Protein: CASSLERGLAGNEQFF.

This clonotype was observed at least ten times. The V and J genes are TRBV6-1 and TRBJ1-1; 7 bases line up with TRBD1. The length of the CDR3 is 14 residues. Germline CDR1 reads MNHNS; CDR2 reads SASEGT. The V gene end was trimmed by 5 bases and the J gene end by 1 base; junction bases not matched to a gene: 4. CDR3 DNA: TGTGCCAGCAGTTATGGGACAGCGAACACTGAAGCTTTCTTT. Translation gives CASSYGTANTEAFF.

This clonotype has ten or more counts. CDR3 in amino acids: CASSQGVYTQYF. Here the CDR3 DNA reads TGTGCCAGCAGCCAAGGGGTGTACACGCAGTATTTT. V usage is TRBV3-1 and J usage is TRBJ2-3; D call uncertain. The CDR3 length is 12 residues. Germline lookup yields CDR1 LGHDT and CDR2 YNNKEL (reference sequence). V was cut by 1 base and J by 9 bases, with 8 bases left in between.